A single T cell receptor beta chain is shown here with its context. The data belong to a study of T cell changes during pregnancy in multiple sclerosis. The V segment lost 3 bases and the J segment 1 base; nucleotides outside the gene matches: 5. The V gene's germline CDR1 is SGDLS and CDR2 YYNGEE. The CDR3 is made up of 16 amino acids. The assay was immunoSEQ multiplex PCR, and TCRdb's table has in-frame clones only and misses some. This sample has 84,000 or so clones; 85% to 95% occur once, and the top ten carry roughly 2.5%. The specimen was peripheral blood, collected in the third trimester of pregnancy. The receptor was isolated from a female donor with multiple sclerosis, enrolled in a pregnancy study. The J gene is TRBJ2-2, the V gene TRBV9, with 8 bases lining up with TRBD2. The CDR3 here is CASSGSGTRNTGELFF. The DNA for the CDR3 is TGTGCCAGCAGCGGTTCCGGGACTAGGAACACCGGGGAGCTGTTTTTT.